Sequencing of this TCR beta chain was carried out in a study of memory CD4+ T cells and cytomegalovirus serostatus (dated by TCRdb to the late 2010s). As for the study more broadly: A total of some 35 healthy Belgian adults, of whom 9 were CMV seropositive and about 24 were CMV seronegative, were included in the cohort. To replicate a published TCR-based CMV serostatus classifier, the researchers sequenced the CD4+ memory TCRbeta repertoires of a Belgian cohort whose cytomegalovirus serostatus was known.

Genomic DNA was extracted from sorted cells with the Quick-DNA Microprep Kit. TCRbeta DNA was amplified with the immunoSEQ hsTCRbeta kit following the manufacturer's protocol. An Illumina MiSeq instrument was used to sequence the TCRbeta libraries. In the source study's methods: Removing out-of-frame sequences left some 2.4 million distinct TCRbeta sequences, an average of roughly 67,000 per individual. Each individual was scored using the number of approximately 160 previously reported CMV-associated TCRbeta sequences that the individual carried and the total number of productive distinct TCRbeta sequences. A beta-binomial model was reimplemented in Python, and scikit-learn random forests with default parameters were trained on data from the US cohort. Classifier performance on the Belgian cohort was summarized as median AUC with percentile confidence intervals over 10,000 bootstrap iterations. TCRdb re-hosts the immuneACCESS table, in-frame sequences only. Its copies lack some clones; in the studies checked, an unresolved V gene accounts for under half of them, and the cause for the rest is not known. That table furnishes V, J and clone size, whereas the DNA furnished D and trimming. The sample table shows about 41,000 clones, and around 78% are seen once. Jointly, the top ten make up roughly 6.7% of the sample.

The CDR1 and CDR2 encoded by the germline V gene are SGDLS and YYNGEE. The CDR3 goes from the cysteine to the phenylalanine over 14 residues. Only CDR3 DNA remains: 42 bases, in frame from the first base. The V and J ends are trimmed by 0 bases and 7 bases, leaving 13 bases between them. As to this clone: This clone's antigen is unknown. Base qualities are not provided; no much larger clone lies one nucleotide away.

Single viable CD3+CD4+CD8-CD45RO+ cells were sorted as memory CD4+ T cells on a FACSAria II. To determine CMV serostatus, a Roche Elecsys assay was used that detects serum IgG against CMV pp150, pp28, p38 and p52. After thawing, total CD4+ T cells were enriched by positive selection with CD4 magnetic microbeads. The samples came from a separate study whose specific focus was interrogating the CD4+ T cell memory repertoire. Peripheral blood mononuclear cells were isolated and cryopreserved following standard operating procedures; serum was stored at -80 °C. The staining relied on CD3-PerCP (BW264/56), CD4-APC (RPA-T4), CD45RO-PE (UCHT1) and CD8-Pacific Orange (3B5) antibodies, and Sytox blue was used to exclude non-viable cells. Summary of the overall study and its limitations: The results were interpreted as suggesting that the CMV-associated TCR signature is largely present in the CD4+ memory repertoire. Among the 150 to 200 previously reported CMV-associated TCRbeta sequences, 67 showed up in the CD4+ memory repertoires, with each one found in between one and five individuals. On the Belgian cohort, the classifier based on the original framework reached a median bootstrapped AUC of nearly 0.96, with a 95% CI of 0.76-1.00. Unlike the original study, which covered naive and memory CD4+ and CD8+ populations, the Belgian study sequenced only CD4+CD45RO+ memory cells. For predicting CMV serostatus, the median bootstrapped AUC was approximately 0.95 using the original framework and roughly 0.91 using a US-trained random forest.

The rearranged chain carries TRBV9 and TRBJ1-2; the best D guess is TRBD1, with 6 bases matching. What was sequenced was memory CD4+ T cells from blood. The source is an adult in good health and CMV-seronegative. Read as DNA, the sequence is TGTGCCAGCAGCGTAGGGCTGGGGGCTGCTGGCTACACCTTC. This codes for CASSVGLGAAGYTF.